These 30 T cell receptor beta chains were all obtained from the same sample, sequenced in a study of shared clonotypes between healthy human individuals. Method: immunoSEQ multiplex PCR; TCRdb's copy keeps in-frame clones and lacks some. The sample consists of roughly 2 million clones, roughly 95% of them appearing once. Source material: naive CD4+ T cells sorted from blood. As to subset: CD45RA+ positively selected. These receptor sequences come from a man between 18 and 29 years old in good health.

This sequence joins TRBV19 and TRBJ1-2; D remains ambiguous. The V end was cut by 3 bases, the J end by 3 bases, with 14 bases between. The CDR3 length is 15 residues. Looked up from germline, CDR1 is LNHDA and CDR2 is SQIVND (reference sequence). CDR3 DNA sequence: TGTGCCAGTAGTATGGCCCCAGCCCGGGACTATGGCTACACCTTC. Its protein is CASSMAPARDYGYTF.

The chain combines TRBV4-1 with TRBJ1-3; D is unclear. The CDR3 extends over 17 amino acids. V shed 0 bases and J shed 0 bases, with 12 bases lying between them. Germline V gives CDR1 MGHRA, CDR2 YSYEKL. CDR3 in amino acids: CASSQEGRGLSGNTIYF. As DNA, the CDR3 is TGCGCCAGCAGCCAAGAGGGTAGAGGCCTCTCTGGAAACACCATATATTTT.

The chain uses TRBV6-7 and TRBJ2-3; tentative D call: TRBD2 (5 bases). TRBV6-7 is annotated as an ORF whose role is uncertain. This CDR3 region has 17 residues. Deletions cut 2 bases from V and 2 bases from J, with 17 bases between. The DNA of the CDR3 is TGTGCCAGCAGTTACCCCTCCGGGGAGACTATCACAGATACGCAGTATTTT. This codes for CASSYPSGETITDTQYF.

This sequence joins TRBV7-2 and TRBJ1-1; D might be TRBD1 (5 bases). Deletions cut 4 bases from V and 1 base from J, with 16 bases between. The germline V gene has CDR1 SGHTA and CDR2 FQGNSA. The CDR3 runs 16 residues. CDR3 protein: CASSYDATQGNTEAFF. Here the CDR3 DNA reads TGTGCCAGCAGCTACGATGCAACCCAGGGGAACACTGAAGCTTTCTTT.

V is TRBV2 and J is TRBJ1-2; the D gene is possibly TRBD1 (6 bases). The CDR3 has 15 amino acids. V lost 1 base, J lost 3 bases, and 12 bases lay in between. Germline loops: CDR1 SNHLY, CDR2 FYNNEI. CDR3: CASSEVEQGHYGYTF. CDR3 bases: TGTGCCAGCAGTGAAGTCGAGCAGGGGCACTATGGCTACACCTTC.

CDR3 residues: CATTSDREINIQYF. The CDR3 DNA reads TGTGCCACAACATCGGACAGGGAGATAAACATTCAGTACTTC. The gene calls are TRBV6-1 and TRBJ2-4; 8 positions agree with TRBD1. Trimming took 10 bases from V and 6 from J; bases not matched to a gene: 11. Germline CDR1 is MNHNS and CDR2 is SASEGT. The CDR3 covers 14 residues.

The chain has TRBV2 and TRBJ2-1; D is undetermined. The CDR3 totals 12 residues. Germline CDR1 is SNHLY and CDR2 is FYNNEI. Trimming left V 7 bases short and J 6 bases short, with 10 bases between. The CDR3 sequence: CASKLQPNEQFF. The CDR3 nucleotides are TGTGCCAGCAAACTCCAACCCAATGAGCAGTTCTTC.

This chain uses TRBV11-2 with TRBJ2-4, with TRBD2 matching 11 bases. The CDR3 length is 16 residues. The germline V gene encodes CDR1 SGHAT and CDR2 FQNNGV. Unmatched junction bases numbered 12, after V lost 5 bases and J lost 9 bases. This CDR3 is CASSPQLAGANGIQYF. CDR3 nucleotides: TGTGCCAGCAGCCCGCAACTAGCGGGGGCAAATGGCATTCAGTACTTC.

The chain recombines TRBV5-1 with TRBJ2-3; the match to TRBD1 covers 7 bases. The CDR3 runs 16 residues. Unmatched junction bases numbered 5, after V lost 0 bases and J lost 1 base. Germline-derived CDR1 and CDR2 are SGHRS and YFSETQ. The CDR3 is CASSLALGQGTDTQYF. The CDR3 nucleotides read TGCGCCAGCAGCTTGGCCCTTGGACAGGGCACAGATACGCAGTATTTT.

This clone was seen just once. This chain uses TRBV6-6 with TRBJ1-6; 7 nucleotides align to TRBD1. The germline V gene encodes CDR1 MNHNY and CDR2 SVGAGI (reference sequence). The CDR3 consists of 14 residues. Trimming took 7 bases from V and 7 from J; bases not matched to a gene: 7. CDR3 protein: CASTRQGGNSPLHF. CDR3 coding DNA: TGTGCCAGCACAAGACAGGGTGGGAATTCACCCCTCCACTTT.

Details on this clone: This CDR3 is also generated by other DNA sequences in the sample. The CDR3: CASSLVGGATNEKLFF. The CDR3 DNA is TGCGCCAGCAGCTTGGTTGGGGGCGCAACTAATGAAAAACTGTTTTTT. The chain combines TRBV5-1 with TRBJ1-4; tentative D call: TRBD1 (6 bases). The V gene's germline CDR1 is SGHRS and CDR2 YFSETQ. The CDR3 loop spans 16 amino acids. V lost 0 bases and J 0 bases, leaving 9 bases between the germline ends.

CDR3 sequence (DNA): TGTGCCTGGAGACAGGGCACCGGGGAGCTGTTTTTT. Translation: CAWRQGTGELFF. The rearrangement joins TRBV30 to TRBJ2-2; maybe TRBD1 (6 bases). The V end was cut by 3 bases, the J end by 4 bases, with 6 bases between. The germline V gene encodes CDR1 GTSNPN and CDR2 SVGIG (reference sequence). The CDR3 is 12 residues long.

V and J are TRBV9 and TRBJ1-6, with 7 positions matching TRBD1. V shed 4 bases and J 5 bases; nucleotides not matched to a gene: 6. Germline lookup yields CDR1 SGDLS and CDR2 YYNGEE. The CDR3 is 15 amino acids. In DNA, the CDR3 is TGTGCCAGCAGCTCAGAGGGACAGAATAATTCACCCCTCCACTTT. This codes for CASSSEGQNNSPLHF.

The DNA of the CDR3 is TGCGCCAGCAGCCAAGACCTAGCGCAAAGCACAGATACGCAGTATTTT. This encodes CASSQDLAQSTDTQYF. The V and J genes are TRBV4-1 and TRBJ2-3, with a weak D call TRBD2 (6 bases). The germline V gene has CDR1 MGHRA and CDR2 YSYEKL. CDR3 length equals 16 residues. V lost 0 bases, J lost 0 bases, and 10 bases lay in between.

This sequence joins TRBV20-1 and TRBJ2-5; D is unclear. Trimming took 3 bases from V and 5 from J, leaving 7 bases between them. The CDR3 consists of 11 residues. Germline V CDR1 and CDR2: DFQATT, SNEGSKA (reference sequence). The CDR3 nucleotides read TGCAGTGCTAGGACCCGCGAGACCCAGTACTTC. Protein product: CSARTRETQYF.

The chain is built from TRBV4-1 and TRBJ1-1; D call uncertain. The germline V gene encodes CDR1 MGHRA and CDR2 YSYEKL. Trimming took 1 base from V and 7 from J, leaving 7 bases between them. There are 12 residues in the CDR3. The chain's CDR3 is CASSQGVGEAFF. The DNA of the CDR3 is TGCGCCAGCAGCCAAGGAGTGGGTGAAGCTTTCTTT.

This clone was counted a single time. The V gene is TRBV7-2, the J gene TRBJ1-6; D remains ambiguous. Germline loops: CDR1 SGHTA, CDR2 FQGNSA. The CDR3 consists of 15 residues. V lost 1 base and J lost 7, with 11 bases in between. CDR3: CASSLGEAPNSPLHF. As DNA, the CDR3 is TGTGCCAGCAGCTTAGGCGAGGCCCCAAATTCACCCCTCCACTTT.

The V gene is TRBV19, the J gene TRBJ1-5; D remains ambiguous. The V and J ends lost 1 base and 7 bases respectively, with 11 bases between them. CDR1 and CDR2 (germline): LNHDA, SQIVND (reference sequence). The CDR3 totals 14 residues. CDR3 sequence: CASSIAGSRQPQHF. The DNA for the CDR3 is TGTGCCAGTAGTATAGCGGGTTCGAGGCAGCCCCAGCATTTT.

The chain employs TRBV27 and TRBJ2-7; D may match TRBD1 or TRBD2 (5 bases each). Trimming stripped 4 bases from V and 0 bases from J, with 13 bases between. The germline V gene has CDR1 MNHEY and CDR2 SMNVEV (reference sequence). The CDR3 extends over 15 amino acids. The CDR3 DNA reads as TGTGCCAGCAGTTCCACCGGGACGGTCTCCTACGAGCAGTACTTC. Its protein is CASSSTGTVSYEQYF.

The rearrangement links TRBV23-1 to TRBJ1-1, with a possible D match to TRBD1 (6 bases). TRBV23-1 carries the ORF label, with uncertain function. Trimming stripped 4 bases from V and 3 bases from J, with 24 bases between. The length of the CDR3 is 18 residues. CDR3 sequence (DNA): TGCGCCAGCAGTCCCCACCCGGACAGCCCCGGTTGGGACACTGAAGCTTTCTTT. Amino acids: CASSPHPDSPGWDTEAFF.

This chain uses TRBV18 with TRBJ2-7; D is perhaps TRBD1 (5 bases). V was trimmed by 3 bases and J by 7 bases, leaving 25 bases between them. CDR3 length: 17 residues. Germline values: CDR1 KGHSH, CDR2 LQKENI. Written as DNA, the CDR3 is TGTGCCAGCTCACCTTCACAGGCACGACTGACTCTAAGTGAGCAGTACTTC. This sequence encodes CASSPSQARLTLSEQYF.

The chain has TRBV4-3 and TRBJ1-1; D gene uncertain. V lost 1 base to trimming and J lost 3 bases, with 6 bases between them. The CDR3 is 13 amino acids. Germline V gives CDR1 LGHNA, CDR2 YSLEER. The chain's CDR3 is CASSQVVHTEAFF. The DNA for the CDR3 is TGCGCCAGCAGCCAAGTAGTGCACACTGAAGCTTTCTTT.

This chain connects TRBV5-6 to TRBJ2-1; 9 positions agree with TRBD1. V gave up 2 bases and J gave up 4 bases; unmatched junction bases: 10. The CDR3 consists of 17 residues. The germline V gene has CDR1 SGHDT and CDR2 YYEEEE. CDR3 in amino acids: CASSLSQGAAGYNEQFF. The CDR3 DNA follows: TGTGCCAGCAGCTTATCACAGGGGGCAGCGGGATACAATGAGCAGTTCTTC.

This chain joins TRBV2 and TRBJ2-6, with 7 bases identical to TRBD1. Germline CDR1 and CDR2: SNHLY and FYNNEI. V shed 10 bases and J 1 base; nucleotides not matched to a gene: 7. The CDR3 covers 15 residues. In DNA, the CDR3 is TGTGCCACCCGAACAGGGGATTCTGGGGCCAACGTCCTGACTTTC. Translating it yields CATRTGDSGANVLTF.

The chain combines TRBV18 with TRBJ1-5; D is unresolved. Trimming stripped 3 bases from V and 6 bases from J, with 15 bases between. The CDR3 is made up of 15 amino acids. The germline CDR1 and CDR2 sequences are KGHSH and LQKENI. For the CDR3, the DNA is TGTGCCAGCTCACCCCTCCCTGGGTATGGTCAGCCCCAGCATTTT. It yields the protein CASSPLPGYGQPQHF.

V and J are TRBV18 and TRBJ2-7; D possibly corresponds to TRBD2 (6 bases). Trimming stripped 1 base from V and 2 bases from J, with 12 bases between. The CDR3 covers 15 residues. Per the germline V gene, CDR1 is KGHSH and CDR2 is LQKENI. CDR3 DNA: TGTGCCAGCTCACCACGCCCGCGGGACGCCTACGAGCAGTACTTC. Its translation is CASSPRPRDAYEQYF.

The chain recombines TRBV9 with TRBJ1-2, with 8 bases aligning to TRBD1. V shed 2 bases, J shed 4 bases, and the junction held 7 bases outside the gene matches. The CDR3 extends over 15 amino acids. The germline gives CDR1 SGDLS, CDR2 YYNGEE. The CDR3 reads CASSVGQGPGYGYTF. CDR3 DNA sequence: TGTGCCAGCAGCGTCGGACAGGGCCCTGGCTATGGCTACACCTTC.

V usage is TRBV6-4 and J usage is TRBJ2-3; 7 bases map to TRBD1. CDR3 length: 15 residues. V dropped 4 bases and J dropped 3; count of bases not matched to a gene: 7. The germline V gene encodes CDR1 MRHNA and CDR2 SNTAGT. CDR3 protein: CASSVEGARTDTQYF. The CDR3 DNA is TGTGCCAGCAGTGTTGAGGGGGCACGGACAGATACGCAGTATTTT.

This chain uses TRBV10-2 with TRBJ1-4, with 7 nucleotides matching TRBD1. In germline, CDR1 is WSHSY, CDR2 SAAADI. The V segment lost 10 bases and the J segment 8 bases; nucleotides outside the gene matches: 10. The CDR3 extends over 13 amino acids. The CDR3 nucleotides are TGCGCCATCCGACAGGGTGTGGGCGAAAAACTGTTTTTT. This codes for CAIRQGVGEKLFF.

The chain joins TRBV5-1 to TRBJ2-2; 7 nucleotides align to TRBD2. The CDR3 contains 14 residues. V shed 4 bases and J 4 bases; nucleotides not matched to a gene: 4. CDR1 and CDR2 (germline): SGHRS, YFSETQ. DNA of the CDR3: TGCGCCAGCAGCCCGGGACTACCCACCGGGGAGCTGTTTTTT. Amino acid sequence: CASSPGLPTGELFF.